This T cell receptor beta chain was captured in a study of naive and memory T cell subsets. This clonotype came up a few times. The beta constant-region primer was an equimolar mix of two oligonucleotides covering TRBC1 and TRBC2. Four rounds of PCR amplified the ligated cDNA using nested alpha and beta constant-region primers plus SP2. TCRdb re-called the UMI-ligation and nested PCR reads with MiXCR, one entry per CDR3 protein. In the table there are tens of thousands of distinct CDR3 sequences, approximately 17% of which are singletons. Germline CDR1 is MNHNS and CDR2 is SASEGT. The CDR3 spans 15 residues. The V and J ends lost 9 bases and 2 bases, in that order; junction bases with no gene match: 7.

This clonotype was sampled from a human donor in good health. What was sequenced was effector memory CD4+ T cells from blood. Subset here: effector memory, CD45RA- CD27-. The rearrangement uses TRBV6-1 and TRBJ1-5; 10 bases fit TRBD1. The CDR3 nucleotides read TGTGCCAGTGGTCGACAGGGGGCGCGCAATCAGCCCCAGCATTTT. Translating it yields CASGRQGARNQPQHF.